The present T cell receptor beta chain was sequenced within a study of early T cells in non-severe SARS-CoV-2 infection (TCRdb year 2021). As for the study more broadly: TCR sequencing used bulk RNA from unsorted whole blood, so alpha and beta chains could not be paired. On the study overall, not on this receptor specifically: VDJdb matching was skewed toward anti-spike CD8 responses and likely underestimated virus-specific expansions by missing private and CD4 specificities.

Library creation used 5' RACE. Sequencing used a NextSeq 500. To correct for sequencing error and PCR bias, the TCR library protocol tagged individual cDNA molecules with unique molecular identifiers. TCR alpha and beta chains were both sequenced, and the abundances of alpha and beta sequences in each sample were closely correlated with each other. In the source study's methods: Decombinator V4 was used to annotate the V gene, J gene and CDR3 of the TCR sequences. TCRs were defined as expanded if a significant change between any two time points was detected under a Poisson model with p below 0.0001. TCR abundances were normalised to the total number of TCRs sequenced per sample and expressed as counts per million. MAIT TCRs were defined by TRAV1-2 paired with TRAJ12, TRAJ20 or TRAJ33, and iNKT TCRs by TRAV10 paired with TRAJ18. VDJdb, accessed on 1 November 2021, was searched for TCRs annotated for CMV, EBV and SARS-CoV-2, and TCRs annotated for more than one antigen were excluded. TCRdb handled the public reads itself, with Q25 trimming in fastp and clone calling in MiXCR, and kept productive beta chains. Records with the same CDR3 protein are collapsed into one entry carrying the most frequent genes and DNA. V and J calls and clone size were set by TCRdb, not the authors. This sample has about 100,000 distinct CDR3 sequences in its table, and around 10% of those were observed once. The top ten clones comprise 6.5% to 8% of the sample.

In its sample, this clonotype was seen a few times. Its antigen remains undetermined. Base-call qualities are not available, and no considerably larger clone is one nucleotide away. This was a case-control study nested in a cohort of healthcare workers in London, UK, who had nasopharyngeal swab PCR tests and blood samples taken every week. Healthcare workers were recruited during the week of the UK lockdown, between 23 and 31 March 2020, and followed weekly for up to 16 weeks. The germline V gene encodes CDR1 DFQATT and CDR2 SNEGSKA (reference sequence). The junction shows trimming of 0 bases on V and 0 bases on J, plus 10 bases between the germline ends. Inclusive of the bounding cysteine and phenylalanine, the CDR3 is 15 residues long. Left in the record is the CDR3 DNA by itself, 45 bases read in frame from the first base.

The sequencing input was whole blood. The clonotype comes from an adult who was a healthcare worker with PCR-confirmed SARS-CoV-2 infection or an uninfected control (not recorded which). Recombination linked TRBV20-1 to TRBJ2-3, with the D gene too uncertain to name. The CDR3 region: CSARDVTISTDTQYF. The nucleotide sequence reads as follows: TGCAGTGCTAGAGATGTAACTATTAGCACAGATACGCAGTATTTT.